What follows are 15 T cell receptor beta chains derived from one specimen sequenced in a study of CXCR3-negative and CXCR3-positive naive CD8 T cells. Findings and limits, study-wide: When CXCR3-positive naive cells were set against CXCR3-negative naive cells, the former had more hydrophobic TRB CDR3s.

The libraries of TRB cDNA were prepared using 5' RACE with UMI labels. Each CDR3 protein gets one entry in TCRdb, which reprocessed the 5' RACE reads and gives no DNA. This table lists over 70,000 distinct CDR3 sequences. No cognate antigen is known for these TCRs. The sample taken for sequencing was naive CXCR3+ CD8+ T cells from blood. Subset meaning: CD45RO-CCR7+CD27+CD95- naive CD8+ T cells expressing CXCR3 (TNR3+). These receptor sequences come from a human donor in good health. Some clones in this sample may be carry-over from other donors' samples.

CDR3 in amino acids: CASSFVLEVGRKSGELFF. The rearrangement uses TRBV5-5 and TRBJ2-2; TCRdb's D gene call, TRBD1, goes unchecked for lack of DNA. Germline values: CDR1 SGHKS, CDR2 YYEKEE (reference sequence). The CDR3 is 18 residues long.

The V gene is TRBV20-1, the J gene TRBJ2-7; TCRdb calls TRBD2, which cannot be checked without DNA. The CDR3 is 13 amino acids. Germline lookup yields CDR1 DFQATT and CDR2 SNEGSKA (reference sequence). The CDR3 reads CSARVAVSYEQYF.

The chain couples TRBV29-1 to TRBJ1-4; the D call from TCRdb, TRBD1, cannot be confirmed without DNA. Germline assignment: CDR1 SQVTM and CDR2 ANQGSEA. The CDR3 is 12 residues long. Here the CDR3 reads CSADWGREKLLF. Variable domain in full (rest from reference TRBV29-1 and TRBJ1-4): SAVISQKPSRDICQRGTSLTIQCQVDSQVTMMFWYRQQPGQSLTLIATANQGSEATYESGFVIDKFPISRPNLTFSTLTVSNMSPEDSSIYLCSADWGREKLLFGSGTQLSVL.

CDR3 sequence: CASSNYDASTGELFF. This chain joins TRBV9 and TRBJ2-2. The length of the CDR3 is 15 residues. Germline V CDR1 and CDR2: SGDLS, YYNGEE. Using reference TRBV9 and TRBJ2-2 for the parts outside the CDR3, the full variable domain is DSGVTQTPKHLITATGQRVTLRCSPRSGDLSVYWYQQSLDQGLQFLIQYYNGEERAKGNILERFSAQQFPDLHSELNLSSLELGDSALYFCASSNYDASTGELFFGEGSRLTVL.

This chain connects TRBV5-5 to TRBJ2-3. This CDR3 is 14 amino acids long. Germline CDR1 is SGHKS and CDR2 is YYEKEE (reference sequence). The CDR3 sequence: CASSPDNSEYTQYF.

The V call is TRBV28, the J call TRBJ1-5; TCRdb gives TRBD1 as the D gene, but with no DNA this cannot be confirmed. This CDR3 comprises 14 residues. Germline CDR1 is MDHEN and CDR2 is SYDVKM. The CDR3: CASSFRDSGQPQHF.

The chain employs TRBV28 and TRBJ2-1; lacking DNA, the TRBD1 call made by TCRdb goes unchecked. In germline, CDR1 is MDHEN, CDR2 SYDVKM. This CDR3 is 20 amino acids long. The CDR3 region is CASSFWDRGKLADTYNEQFF. The full variable domain, completed using reference TRBV28 and TRBJ2-1, is DVKVTQSSRYLVKRTGEKVFLECVQDMDHENMFWYRQDPGLGLRLIYFSYDVKMKEKGDIPEGYSVSREKKERFSLILESASTNQTSMYLCASSFWDRGKLADTYNEQFFGPGTRLTVL.

This chain joins TRBV15 and TRBJ2-7; there is no DNA to check the TCRdb D call of TRBD1. The germline CDR1 and CDR2 sequences are LNHNV and YYDKDF (reference sequence). CDR3 length: 16 amino acids. The CDR3 sequence: CATSRDWGTVFYEQYF.

The J gene is TRBJ2-1, the V gene TRBV28; the TRBD1 assignment by TCRdb is unverifiable without DNA. The CDR3 sequence is 15 residues long. The germline CDR1 and CDR2 sequences are MDHEN and SYDVKM. CDR3 loop: CASSLVQGGGSEKFF.

The V gene is TRBV7-9, the J gene TRBJ2-7; TCRdb names TRBD2, which stays unverified in the absence of DNA. Germline assignment: CDR1 SEHNR and CDR2 FQNEAQ (reference sequence). This CDR3 region has 16 residues. This chain's CDR3 is CASSPPEGLANYEQYF.

This chain joins TRBV5-6 and TRBJ2-1; TCRdb gives TRBD2 as the D gene, but with no DNA this cannot be confirmed. The CDR3 is 18 residues long. CDR1 and CDR2 from the germline V gene are SGHDT and YYEEEE. CDR3 protein: CASSVGTSGGPVFGEQFF.

This chain joins TRBV29-1 and TRBJ2-6; TCRdb's D gene call, TRBD1, goes unchecked for lack of DNA. Per germline, CDR1 SQVTM and CDR2 ANQGSEA. This CDR3 spans 17 amino acids. CDR3 sequence reads: CSVEAQTGYGGANVLTF.

V usage is TRBV28 and J usage is TRBJ2-1; lacking DNA, the TRBD2 call made by TCRdb goes unchecked. The CDR3 has 16 amino acids. CDR1 is MDHEN, CDR2 SYDVKM, per germline. This CDR3 reads CASRALLKAGGDEQFF.

V and J are TRBV3-1 and TRBJ1-3; TCRdb reports TRBD1, a call that lacks DNA to check it against. Germline CDR1 LGHDT, CDR2 YNNKEL (reference sequence). The CDR3 is 16 amino acids. CDR3 sequence: CASSLGQASSGNTIYF.

The chain has TRBV14 and TRBJ2-7; as DNA is missing, the TRBD2 call by TCRdb cannot be tested. There are 15 residues in the CDR3. The germline V gene encodes CDR1 SGHDN and CDR2 FVKESK. The CDR3 loop is CASSQETSGLYEQYF.